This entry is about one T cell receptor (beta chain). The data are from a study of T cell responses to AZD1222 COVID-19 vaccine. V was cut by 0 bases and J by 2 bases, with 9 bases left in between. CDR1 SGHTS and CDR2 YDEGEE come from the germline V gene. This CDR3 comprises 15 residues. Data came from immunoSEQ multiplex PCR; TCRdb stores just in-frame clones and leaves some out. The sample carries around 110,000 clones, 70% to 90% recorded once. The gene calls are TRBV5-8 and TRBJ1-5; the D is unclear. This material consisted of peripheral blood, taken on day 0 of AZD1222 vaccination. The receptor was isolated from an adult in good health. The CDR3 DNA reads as TGTGCCAGCAGCTTGGAAGGGCTGGGCAATCAGCCCCAGCATTTT. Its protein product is CASSLEGLGNQPQHF.